The 23 T cell receptor beta chains below come from one sample, sequenced in a study of technical replicates of blood from a few donors (dated by TCRdb to about 2017). The method was the immunoSEQ multiplex PCR assay. What TCRdb holds here is the immuneACCESS table cut down to in-frame rearrangements. Part of the clones is not present; checked against another copy, under half of the missing clones reflect an unresolved V gene, and the others are unexplained. This sample holds around 70,000 clones; under 98% were observed only once. Of the sample, about 0.31% is held by the ten largest clones. Sequencing was carried out using T cells isolated from PBMCs. These receptors all come from a human donor in good health.

The V call is TRBV4-3, the J call TRBJ2-3; D is unclear. Per the germline V gene, CDR1 is LGHNA and CDR2 is YSLEER. Between the trimmed V and J ends, which lost 1 base and 3 bases, there was a span of 8 bases. The CDR3 is made up of 14 amino acids. The CDR3: CASSQGFLTDTQYF. The CDR3 region has the DNA TGCGCCAGCAGCCAAGGGTTTCTAACAGATACGCAGTATTTT.

The rearrangement links TRBV10-1 to TRBJ2-1; 7 nucleotides match TRBD2. V dropped 0 bases and J dropped 6; count of bases not matched to a gene: 8. The CDR3 has 16 amino acids. The germline V gene encodes CDR1 WNHNN and CDR2 SYGVQD (reference sequence). The CDR3 DNA reads TGCGCCAGCAGTGAGTCGGACCAGCGGGATTGCAATGAGCAGTTCTTC. It specifies CASSESDQRDCNEQFF.

The chain couples TRBV6-6 to TRBJ1-5, with D uncertain. Looked up from germline, CDR1 is MNHNY and CDR2 is SVGAGI (reference sequence). Trimming left V 4 bases short and J 5 bases short, with 9 bases between. The CDR3 has 13 amino acids. CDR3 residues: CASSLTQDQPQHF. The CDR3 nucleotides are TGTGCCAGCAGTTTAACCCAGGATCAGCCCCAGCATTTT.

This chain joins TRBV9 and TRBJ1-3, with no clear D. The germline CDR1 and CDR2 sequences are SGDLS and YYNGEE. CDR3 length equals 13 residues. Trimming cost V 3 bases and J 0 bases, with 4 bases left between them. The CDR3 nucleotides are TGTGCCAGCAGCGAGAGCTCTGGAAACACCATATATTTT. This translates into CASSESSGNTIYF.

V is TRBV11-1 and J is TRBJ1-2, with D tentatively TRBD1 (5 bases). CDR1 is SGHAT, CDR2 FQDESV, per germline (reference sequence). V was pared by 5 bases and J by 6 bases, with 16 bases between. The CDR3 covers 14 residues. Here the CDR3 reads CASSRGGKGDGYTF. In DNA form, the CDR3 reads TGTGCCAGCAGCCGGGGGGGGAAAGGCGATGGCTACACCTTC.

V is TRBV4-1 and J is TRBJ1-5; D unclear. V was cut by 0 bases and J by 4 bases, with 10 bases left in between. Germline V gives CDR1 MGHRA, CDR2 YSYEKL. CDR3 length: 15 amino acids. CDR3 DNA: TGCGCCAGCAGCCAAGACTGGGGAGGGAATCAGCCCCAGCATTTT. Residues: CASSQDWGGNQPQHF.

The CDR3 region is CSVKPGDIYGYTF. For the CDR3, the DNA is TGCAGCGTTAAGCCAGGGGACATCTATGGCTACACCTTC. The rearrangement uses TRBV29-1 and TRBJ1-2, with a weak D call TRBD1 (6 bases). CDR1 and CDR2 (germline): SQVTM, ANQGSEA. V shed 5 bases and J shed 4 bases, with 14 bases lying between them. The CDR3 covers 13 residues.

The chain carries TRBV18 and TRBJ1-1, with 9 bases lining up with TRBD1. This CDR3 is 16 amino acids long. Germline lookup yields CDR1 KGHSH and CDR2 LQKENI. V shed 4 bases, J shed 0 bases, and the junction held 6 bases outside the gene matches. The CDR3 coding sequence is TGTGCCAGCTCACGCCCCGGACAGGGGATGAACACTGAAGCTTTCTTT. As protein: CASSRPGQGMNTEAFF.

The chain links TRBV7-9 to TRBJ2-7; 8 positions match TRBD1. Germline V gene sequence: CDR1 SEHNR, CDR2 FQNEAQ (reference sequence). The CDR3 sequence is 14 residues long. Germline trimming cut 6 bases from V and 7 bases from J; bases unmatched to any gene: 11. CDR3 DNA: TGTGCCAGCAGTCGGACAGGGCCCCTTCGGGAGCAGTACTTC. Protein sequence: CASSRTGPLREQYF.

The chain couples TRBV11-2 to TRBJ2-7; D possibly corresponds to TRBD2 (6 bases). V dropped 3 bases and J dropped 7 bases, with 25 bases sitting between them. Germline CDR1 reads SGHAT; CDR2 reads FQNNGV. The CDR3 is 17 amino acids. Here the CDR3 reads CASSFFEEGLARSEQYF. The CDR3 DNA reads TGTGCCAGCAGCTTCTTCGAAGAAGGTCTAGCGAGGAGTGAGCAGTACTTC.

The chain employs TRBV15 and TRBJ1-5; D not certain. This CDR3 comprises 15 residues. Germline V lookup: CDR1 LNHNV, CDR2 YYDKDF (reference sequence). Trimming stripped 6 bases from V and 3 bases from J, with 15 bases between. The CDR3 nucleotides read TGTGCCACCAGTCAGACTCGGCTGCTCAATCAGCCCCAGCATTTT. It encodes CATSQTRLLNQPQHF.

The chain recombines TRBV5-4 with TRBJ2-7, with 13 bases lining up with TRBD2. The CDR3 runs to 16 residues. From germline, CDR1 is SGHNT and CDR2 YYREEE (reference sequence). V was pared by 4 bases and J by 6 bases, with 10 bases of the junction left unmatched. CDR3 protein: CASSPGLAGSRSEQYF. The CDR3 DNA is TGTGCCAGCAGCCCGGGACTAGCGGGAAGTCGTAGCGAGCAGTACTTC.

The chain combines TRBV6-6 with TRBJ2-2; possible D gene TRBD1, 6 bases. Germline CDR1 is MNHNY and CDR2 is SVGAGI (reference sequence). The V end was cut by 4 bases, the J end by 0 bases, with 12 bases between. This CDR3 has 16 amino acids. The CDR3 region is CASSFLGGPNTGELFF. The CDR3 nucleotides read TGTGCCAGCAGTTTTCTAGGGGGACCGAACACCGGGGAGCTGTTTTTT.

This chain links TRBV13 with TRBJ2-4; D ambiguous. Trimming cost V 8 bases and J 4 bases, with 9 bases left between them. The germline V gene has CDR1 PRHDT and CDR2 FYEKMQ (reference sequence). The CDR3 sequence is 12 residues long. DNA for the CDR3: TGTGCCAGCGGAGTGGAAAAAAACATTCAGTACTTC. It translates to CASGVEKNIQYF.

The chain links TRBV6-5 to TRBJ2-6; TRBD1 matches 7 bases. CDR1 is MNHEY, CDR2 SVGAGI, per germline. The length of the CDR3 is 15 residues. Trimming cost V 7 bases and J 2 bases; bases outside gene matches: 5. The CDR3 loop reads CASMTGPPGANVLTF. The CDR3 nucleotides are TGTGCCAGCATGACAGGGCCTCCTGGGGCCAACGTCCTGACTTTC.

This clone was seen once. J is TRBJ2-7 and V is TRBV29-1; D might be TRBD2 (5 bases). The CDR3 is 12 amino acids. The germline V gene has CDR1 SQVTM and CDR2 ANQGSEA. Trimming removed 6 bases at V and 3 bases at J, with 12 bases between. The CDR3 region has the DNA TGCAGCGTCAGTTCCGGGGTCTACGAGCAGTACTTC. It yields the protein CSVSSGVYEQYF.

The V call is TRBV5-6, the J call TRBJ1-1; no clear D. CDR1 SGHDT and CDR2 YYEEEE come from the germline V gene. The CDR3 has 14 residues. V was shortened by 6 bases and J by 5 bases, with 17 bases between the two germline ends. Here the CDR3 reads CASTLYAGLTEAFF. For the CDR3, the DNA is TGTGCCAGCACCCTGTACGCAGGTCTAACTGAAGCTTTCTTT.

The CDR3: CASSERLTGGTEAFF. CDR3 DNA: TGCGCCAGCAGTGAGAGGTTAACCGGGGGCACTGAAGCTTTCTTT. V and J are TRBV10-1 and TRBJ1-1; possible D gene TRBD1, 5 bases. This CDR3 has 15 amino acids. V was shortened by 2 bases and J by 4 bases, with 14 bases between the two germline ends. Germline V gene lookup returns CDR1 WNHNN and CDR2 SYGVQD (reference sequence).

The chain has TRBV19 and TRBJ2-7, with D uncertain. V was pared by 1 base and J by 4 bases, with 14 bases between. Germline V gives CDR1 LNHDA, CDR2 SQIVND (reference sequence). This CDR3 contains 15 residues. CDR3 coding DNA: TGTGCCAGTAGTATAGTACTTAACGCCGTTTACGAGCAGTACTTC. Translation gives CASSIVLNAVYEQYF.

The V call is TRBV9, the J call TRBJ1-1; D possibly corresponds to TRBD1 (5 bases). This CDR3 is 15 amino acids long. The germline gives CDR1 SGDLS, CDR2 YYNGEE. V lost 3 bases, J lost 6 bases, and 18 bases lay in between. DNA of the CDR3: TGTGCCAGCAGCGCGGGGGGAGGGTTTAAAGCTGAAGCTTTCTTT. Encoded protein: CASSAGGGFKAEAFF.

Here the CDR3 reads CASSLDLTVGNTIYF. In nucleotides, the CDR3 is TGTGCCAGCAGCTTAGATCTGACAGTAGGAAACACCATATATTTT. The chain is built from TRBV11-2 and TRBJ1-3; maybe TRBD1 (5 bases). CDR1 SGHAT and CDR2 FQNNGV come from the germline V gene. Trimming took 0 bases from V and 4 from J, leaving 10 bases between them. The CDR3 contains 15 residues.

This chain uses TRBV5-1 with TRBJ2-1; 14 positions agree with TRBD2. Losses at the gene ends were 4 bases for V and 8 bases for J; bases not matched to a gene: 8. In germline, CDR1 is SGHRS, CDR2 YFSETQ. CDR3 length equals 16 residues. The CDR3 DNA reads TGCGCCAGCAGCACCGGCGGGACTAGCGGGAGTGATGAGCAGTTCTTC. Protein sequence: CASSTGGTSGSDEQFF.

The chain is built from TRBV4-1 and TRBJ2-3, with D maybe TRBD1 (6 bases). V lost 0 bases and J lost 6, with 13 bases in between. Germline CDR1 MGHRA, CDR2 YSYEKL. The CDR3 runs 15 residues. CDR3 nucleotide sequence: TGCGCCAGCAGCCAAGATGAGGGTGGGGGCGATACGCAGTATTTT. It codes for CASSQDEGGGDTQYF.